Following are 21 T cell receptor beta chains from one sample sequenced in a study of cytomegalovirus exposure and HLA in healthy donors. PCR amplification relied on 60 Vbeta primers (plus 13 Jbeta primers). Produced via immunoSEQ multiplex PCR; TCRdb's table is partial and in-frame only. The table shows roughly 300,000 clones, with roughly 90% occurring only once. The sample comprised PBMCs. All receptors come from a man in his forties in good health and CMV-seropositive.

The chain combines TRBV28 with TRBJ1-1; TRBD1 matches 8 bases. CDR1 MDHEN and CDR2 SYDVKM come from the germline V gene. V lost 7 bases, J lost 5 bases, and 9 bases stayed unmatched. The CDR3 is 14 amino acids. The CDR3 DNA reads TGTGCCAGCAACCTCATCCGGGACAGGACTGAAGCTTTCTTT. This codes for CASNLIRDRTEAFF.

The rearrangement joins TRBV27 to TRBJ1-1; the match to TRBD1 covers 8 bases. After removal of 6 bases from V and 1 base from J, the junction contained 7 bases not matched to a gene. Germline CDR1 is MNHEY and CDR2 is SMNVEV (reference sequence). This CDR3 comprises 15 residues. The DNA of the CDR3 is TGTGCCAGCAGGCGAACAGGGGGGGAGAACACTGAAGCTTTCTTT. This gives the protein CASRRTGGENTEAFF.

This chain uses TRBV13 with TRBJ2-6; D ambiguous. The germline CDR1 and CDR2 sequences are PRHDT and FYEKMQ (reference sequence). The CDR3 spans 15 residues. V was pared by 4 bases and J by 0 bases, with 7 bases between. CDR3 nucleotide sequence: TGTGCCAGCAGCTCCATTCACTCTGGGGCCAACGTCCTGACTTTC. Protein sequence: CASSSIHSGANVLTF.

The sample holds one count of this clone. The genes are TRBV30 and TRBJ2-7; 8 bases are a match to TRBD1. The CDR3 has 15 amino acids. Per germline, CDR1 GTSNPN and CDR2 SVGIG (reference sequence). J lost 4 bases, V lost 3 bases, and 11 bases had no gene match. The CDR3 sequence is CAWSPQRTGIYEQYF. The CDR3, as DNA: TGTGCCTGGAGCCCTCAGCGGACAGGGATTTACGAGCAGTACTTC.

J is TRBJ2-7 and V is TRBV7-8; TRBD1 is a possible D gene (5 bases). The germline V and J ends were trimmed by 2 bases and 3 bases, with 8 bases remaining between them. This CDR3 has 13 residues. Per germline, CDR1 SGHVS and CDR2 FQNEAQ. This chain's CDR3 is CASSLTDSYEQYF. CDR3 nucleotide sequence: TGTGCCAGCAGCTTAACAGACAGCTACGAGCAGTACTTC.

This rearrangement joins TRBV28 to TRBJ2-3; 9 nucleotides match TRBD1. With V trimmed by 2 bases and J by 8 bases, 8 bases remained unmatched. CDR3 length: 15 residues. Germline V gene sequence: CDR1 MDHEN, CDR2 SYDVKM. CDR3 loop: CASSLVGQGKGTQYF. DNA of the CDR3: TGTGCCAGCAGTTTAGTGGGACAGGGAAAGGGTACGCAGTATTTT.

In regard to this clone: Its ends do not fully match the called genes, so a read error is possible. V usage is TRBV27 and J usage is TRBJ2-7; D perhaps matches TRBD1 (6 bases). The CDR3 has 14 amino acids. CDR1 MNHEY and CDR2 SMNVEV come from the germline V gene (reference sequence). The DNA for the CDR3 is TGTGCCAGCACCCCGGACAGAGCACCCTACGGGCAGTACTTC. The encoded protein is CASTPDRAPYGQYF.

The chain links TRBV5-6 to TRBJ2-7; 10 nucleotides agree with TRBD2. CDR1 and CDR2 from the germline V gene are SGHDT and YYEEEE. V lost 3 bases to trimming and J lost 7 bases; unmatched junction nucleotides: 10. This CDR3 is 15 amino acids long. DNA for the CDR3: TGTGCCAGCAGCTCGCGGACTAGCGGAGGGAGGGAGCAGTACTTC. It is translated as CASSSRTSGGREQYF.

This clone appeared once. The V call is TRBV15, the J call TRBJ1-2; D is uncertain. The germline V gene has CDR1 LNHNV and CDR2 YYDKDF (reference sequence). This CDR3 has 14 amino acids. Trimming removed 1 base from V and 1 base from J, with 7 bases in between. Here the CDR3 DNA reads TGTGCCACCAGCAGAGCCGGCGGTAACTATGGCTACACCTTC. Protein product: CATSRAGGNYGYTF.

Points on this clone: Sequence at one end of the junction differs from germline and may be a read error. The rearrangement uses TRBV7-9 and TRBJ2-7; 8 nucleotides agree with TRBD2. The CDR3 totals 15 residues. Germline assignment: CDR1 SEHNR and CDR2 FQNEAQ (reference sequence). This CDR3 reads CSSSFPREGAYEQYF. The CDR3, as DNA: TGTTCCAGCAGCTTCCCTCGGGAGGGGGCCTACGAGCAGTACTTC.

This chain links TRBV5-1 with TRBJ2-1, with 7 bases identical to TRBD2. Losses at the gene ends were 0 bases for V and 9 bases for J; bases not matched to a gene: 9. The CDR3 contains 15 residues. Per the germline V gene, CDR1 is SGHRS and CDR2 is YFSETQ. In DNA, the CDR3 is TGCGCCAGCAGCTTGGGCATTAAGGGGAGGGGTGAGCAGTTCTTC. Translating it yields CASSLGIKGRGEQFF.

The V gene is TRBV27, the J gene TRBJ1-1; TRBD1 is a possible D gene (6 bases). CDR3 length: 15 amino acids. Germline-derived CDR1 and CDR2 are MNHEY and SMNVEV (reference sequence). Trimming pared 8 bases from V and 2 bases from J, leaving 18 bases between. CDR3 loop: CASSLEGRGNTEAFF. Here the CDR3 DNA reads TGTGCCAGCTCCCTGGAAGGCAGGGGAAACACTGAAGCTTTCTTT.

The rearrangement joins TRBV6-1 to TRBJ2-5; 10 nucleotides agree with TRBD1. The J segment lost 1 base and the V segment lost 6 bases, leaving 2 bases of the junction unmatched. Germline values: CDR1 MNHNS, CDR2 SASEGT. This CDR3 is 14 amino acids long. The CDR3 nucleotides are TGTGCCAGCAGGAGACAGGGGGCCCAAGAGACCCAGTACTTC. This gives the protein CASRRQGAQETQYF.

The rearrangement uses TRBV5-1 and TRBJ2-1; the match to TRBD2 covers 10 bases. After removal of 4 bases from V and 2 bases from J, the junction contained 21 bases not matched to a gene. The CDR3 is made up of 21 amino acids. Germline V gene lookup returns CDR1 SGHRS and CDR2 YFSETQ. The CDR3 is CASSVLGGSLAGAGAYNEQFF. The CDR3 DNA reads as TGCGCCAGCAGCGTCCTTGGGGGTTCGCTAGCGGGAGCGGGGGCCTACAATGAGCAGTTCTTC.

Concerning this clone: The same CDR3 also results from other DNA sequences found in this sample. The DNA for the CDR3 is TGTGCCAGCAGTGACAGTAGGCACCTTACGGGGGAGCAGTTCTTC. Translation: CASSDSRHLTGEQFF. The J gene is TRBJ2-1, the V gene TRBV25-1, with D possibly being TRBD2 (5 bases). V lost 3 bases to trimming and J lost 10 bases, with 19 bases between them. The CDR3 runs 15 residues. Germline V gene sequence: CDR1 MGHDK, CDR2 SYGVNS.

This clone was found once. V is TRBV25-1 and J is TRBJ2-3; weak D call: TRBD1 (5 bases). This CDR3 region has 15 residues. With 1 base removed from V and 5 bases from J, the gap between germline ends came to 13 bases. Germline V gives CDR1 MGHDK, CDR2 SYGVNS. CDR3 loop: CASSESRQGGDTQYF. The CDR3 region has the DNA TGTGCCAGCAGTGAATCGCGGCAGGGTGGAGATACGCAGTATTTT. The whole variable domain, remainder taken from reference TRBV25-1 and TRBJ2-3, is EADIYQTPRYLVIGTGKKITLECSQTMGHDKMYWYQQDPGMELHLIHYSYGVNSTEKGDLSSESTVSRIRTEHFPLTLESARPSHTSQYLCASSESRQGGDTQYFGPGTRLTVL.

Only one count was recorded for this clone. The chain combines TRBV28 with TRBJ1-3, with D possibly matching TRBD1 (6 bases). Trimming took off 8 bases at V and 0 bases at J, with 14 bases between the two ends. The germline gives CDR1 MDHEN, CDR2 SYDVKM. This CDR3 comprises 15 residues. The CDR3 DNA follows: TGTGCCAGCGGGCCGACAGGATACTCTGGAAACACCATATATTTT. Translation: CASGPTGYSGNTIYF.

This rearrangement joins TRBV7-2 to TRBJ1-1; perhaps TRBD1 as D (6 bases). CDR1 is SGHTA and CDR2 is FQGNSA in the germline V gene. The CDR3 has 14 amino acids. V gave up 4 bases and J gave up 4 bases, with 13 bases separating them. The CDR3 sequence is CASSSQGRRTEAFF. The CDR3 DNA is TGTGCCAGCAGCTCTCAGGGGAGACGCACTGAAGCTTTCTTT.

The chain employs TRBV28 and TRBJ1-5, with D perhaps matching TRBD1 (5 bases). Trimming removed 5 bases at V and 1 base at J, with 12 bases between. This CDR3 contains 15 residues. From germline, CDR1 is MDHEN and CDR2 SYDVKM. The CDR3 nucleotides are TGTGCCAGCAGTGGGGGAGGGGAGAGCAATCAGCCCCAGCATTTT. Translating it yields CASSGGGESNQPQHF.

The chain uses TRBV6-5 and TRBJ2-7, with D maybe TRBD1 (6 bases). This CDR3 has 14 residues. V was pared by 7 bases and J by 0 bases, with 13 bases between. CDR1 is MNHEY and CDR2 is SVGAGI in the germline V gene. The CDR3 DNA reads TGTGCCAGCAAAGGGGGTCCCAGCTCCTACGAGCAGTACTTC. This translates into CASKGGPSSYEQYF.

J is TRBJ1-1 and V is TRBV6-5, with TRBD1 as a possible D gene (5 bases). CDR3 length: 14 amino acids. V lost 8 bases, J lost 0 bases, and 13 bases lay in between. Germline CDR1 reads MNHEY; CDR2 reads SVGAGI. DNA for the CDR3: TGTGCCAGCCAAGACGGGGGGTTGAACACTGAAGCTTTCTTT. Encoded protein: CASQDGGLNTEAFF.